These 26 T cell receptor beta chains share one sample of origin, sequenced in a study of T cell changes during pregnancy in multiple sclerosis. Method: immunoSEQ multiplex PCR; TCRdb's copy keeps in-frame clones and lacks some. Of more than 40,000 clones in the sample, roughly 90% were seen once. Sequenced material: CD8+ T cells from peripheral blood mononuclear cells, taken in the third trimester of pregnancy. These receptors were obtained from a female donor with multiple sclerosis, enrolled in a pregnancy study.

This clone was counted only a few times. This rearrangement joins TRBV7-9 to TRBJ1-5; D may be TRBD1 (6 bases). The CDR3 runs 14 residues. Trimming cost V 5 bases and J 4 bases, with 12 bases left between them. Germline CDR1 and CDR2: SEHNR and FQNEAQ (reference sequence). The CDR3 here is CASSPTGPNQPQHF. The CDR3 bases are TGTGCCAGCAGCCCGACAGGACCTAATCAGCCCCAGCATTTT.

V and J are TRBV4-3 and TRBJ2-1, with 11 bases lining up with TRBD2. Trimming at V came to 4 bases and at J to 7 bases, leaving 9 bases not matched to a gene. The germline V gene has CDR1 LGHNA and CDR2 YSLEER. CDR3 length: 16 residues. CDR3 coding DNA: TGCGCCAGCAGCCCCCTGGTAGCGGGGGGGCCAAATGAGCAGTTCTTC. Encoded protein: CASSPLVAGGPNEQFF.

This clone was counted only a few times. The chain combines TRBV5-5 with TRBJ2-3, with a tentative D call TRBD1 (5 bases). The CDR3 has 16 amino acids. V was cut by 0 bases and J by 5 bases, with 16 bases left in between. CDR1 is SGHKS and CDR2 is YYEKEE in the germline V gene (reference sequence). The CDR3 here is CASSLGGRVSGDTQYF. The CDR3 DNA reads as TGTGCCAGCAGCTTGGGGGGCAGGGTGTCTGGAGATACGCAGTATTTT.

The chain is built from TRBV28 and TRBJ2-7; the D is unclear. Trimming removed 4 bases from V and 3 bases from J, with 13 bases in between. Per germline, CDR1 MDHEN and CDR2 SYDVKM. The length of the CDR3 is 14 residues. CDR3 protein: CASSSNSNGYEQYF. Written as DNA, the CDR3 is TGTGCCAGCAGTTCGAATTCTAACGGCTACGAGCAGTACTTC.

This clone was detected only once. V gene TRBV6-5 combines with J gene TRBJ1-2; a weak D match, TRBD1 (6 bases). This CDR3 region has 12 residues. The germline V and J ends were trimmed by 6 bases and 7 bases, with 12 bases remaining between them. CDR1 MNHEY and CDR2 SVGAGI come from the germline V gene. The CDR3 region is CASSTGLRGYTF. In DNA, the CDR3 is TGTGCCAGCAGCACAGGGCTACGTGGCTACACCTTC.

The J gene is TRBJ2-7, the V gene TRBV7-6; 12 nucleotides line up with TRBD1. Germline V gene lookup returns CDR1 SGHVS and CDR2 FNYEAQ. CDR3 length equals 19 residues. With V trimmed by 1 base and J by 6 bases, 16 bases remained unmatched. CDR3 bases: TGTGCCAGCAGCTTAGACACTATATTCCCGGGACAGGGGGCCTCCGAGCAGTACTTC. Its translation is CASSLDTIFPGQGASEQYF.

This rearrangement joins TRBV6-5 to TRBJ1-1, with D tentatively TRBD1 (5 bases). Germline assignment: CDR1 MNHEY and CDR2 SVGAGI. Deletions cut 5 bases from V and 3 bases from J, with 10 bases between. This CDR3 comprises 13 residues. The DNA of the CDR3 is TGTGCCAGCAGTCCAGGGATCTACACTGAAGCTTTCTTT. Encoded protein: CASSPGIYTEAFF.

The chain uses TRBV7-3 and TRBJ1-6; D ambiguous. The germline V gene has CDR1 SGHTA and CDR2 FQGTGA. V was trimmed by 0 bases and J by 2 bases, leaving 8 bases between them. This CDR3 contains 16 residues. CDR3 residues: CASSLTGVTYNSPLHF. The CDR3, as DNA: TGTGCCAGCAGCTTAACGGGAGTGACCTATAATTCACCCCTCCACTTT.

Here the CDR3 reads CASRRESSYEQYF. The CDR3 region has the DNA TGTGCCAGCCGGCGGGAGAGCTCCTACGAGCAGTACTTC. V usage is TRBV2 and J usage is TRBJ2-7; TRBD2 aligns across 7 bases. The J segment lost 0 bases and the V segment lost 8 bases, leaving 4 bases of the junction unmatched. The CDR3 totals 13 residues. Germline V gene lookup returns CDR1 SNHLY and CDR2 FYNNEI.

The rearrangement uses TRBV7-9 and TRBJ1-3; no firm D call. The CDR3 consists of 15 residues. Trimming removed 5 bases at V and 4 bases at J, with 15 bases between. Germline V CDR1 and CDR2: SEHNR, FQNEAQ (reference sequence). In DNA, the CDR3 is TGTGCCAGCAGCCGATTTCCCCAAACAGGAAACACCATATATTTT. Protein sequence: CASSRFPQTGNTIYF.

This chain links TRBV11-2 with TRBJ2-7; TRBD2 matches 7 bases. The germline gives CDR1 SGHAT, CDR2 FQNNGV. The V and J ends lost 4 bases and 3 bases, in that order; junction bases with no gene match: 9. CDR3 size: 15 residues. CDR3 sequence reads: CASSSPRDYLYEQYF. In nucleotides, the CDR3 is TGTGCCAGCAGCTCCCCCCGGGACTACCTCTACGAGCAGTACTTC.

This clone was seen a single time. This rearrangement joins TRBV27 to TRBJ1-2; tentative D call: TRBD1 (6 bases). Per germline, CDR1 MNHEY and CDR2 SMNVEV (reference sequence). Trimming took off 5 bases at V and 6 bases at J, with 19 bases between the two ends. The CDR3 has 15 residues. The CDR3 nucleotides are TGTGCCAGCAGTCCCGCGGGGGGCGGTCTTCATGGCTACACCTTC. This codes for CASSPAGGGLHGYTF.

Remarks on this clone: The germline gene is not matched at one end of the junction; a read error may be the cause. The CDR3 protein is CASSPPETAFSSGNTTYF. As DNA, the CDR3 is TGTGCCAGCTCACCTCCCGAGACAGCATTCTCCTCTGGAAACACCACATATTTT. V and J are TRBV18 and TRBJ1-3, with a weak D call TRBD1 (5 bases). The germline CDR1 and CDR2 sequences are KGHSH and LQKENI. There are 18 residues in the CDR3.

This chain joins TRBV28 and TRBJ2-7, with 9 bases aligning to TRBD2. The germline CDR1 and CDR2 sequences are MDHEN and SYDVKM. The CDR3 spans 15 residues. V was clipped by 1 base and J by 5 bases; unmatched bases: 6. The CDR3 protein is CASSLSAGLANEQYF. The CDR3 coding sequence is TGTGCCAGCAGTTTATCGGCGGGACTAGCAAACGAGCAGTACTTC.

The rearrangement uses TRBV4-3 and TRBJ2-3; 9 positions agree with TRBD2. Germline CDR1 and CDR2: LGHNA and YSLEER. J gave up 4 bases and V 0 bases, and 8 bases lay outside the gene matches. CDR3 length equals 17 residues. The CDR3 region has the DNA TGCGCCAGCAGCCAAGACCCTCCGGCGGGGGGGTCAGATACGCAGTATTTT. Protein product: CASSQDPPAGGSDTQYF.

This chain joins TRBV27 and TRBJ2-3; TRBD2 agrees at 7 bases. Germline CDR1 is MNHEY and CDR2 is SMNVEV (reference sequence). V lost 3 bases to trimming and J lost 2 bases; unmatched junction nucleotides: 11. The CDR3 loop spans 17 amino acids. CDR3 loop: CASSFSPSGPATDTQYF. In DNA, the CDR3 is TGTGCCAGCAGTTTTAGTCCTAGCGGCCCTGCCACAGATACGCAGTATTTT.

The chain carries TRBV19 and TRBJ1-2; D call uncertain. Between the trimmed V and J ends, which lost 6 bases and 5 bases, there was a span of 16 bases. Germline-derived CDR1 and CDR2 are LNHDA and SQIVND (reference sequence). The CDR3 is 14 residues long. The CDR3 region has the DNA TGTGCCAGTAGATCCTCGGAGACGGAGTATGGCTACACCTTC. Translating gives CASRSSETEYGYTF.

The V call is TRBV5-6, the J call TRBJ2-1; 11 nucleotides align to TRBD2. Germline lookup yields CDR1 SGHDT and CDR2 YYEEEE. This CDR3 has 15 residues. The V and J ends lost 4 bases and 8 bases, in that order; junction bases with no gene match: 8. The CDR3 sequence is CASSILAGDYYEQFF. DNA for the CDR3: TGTGCCAGCAGCATACTAGCGGGAGATTATTATGAGCAGTTCTTC. The variable domain in full, completed from reference TRBV5-6 and TRBJ2-1, reads DAGVTQSPTHLIKTRGQQVTLRCSPKSGHDTVSWYQQALGQGPQFIFQYYEEEERQRGNFPDRFSGHQFPNYSSELNVNALLLGDSALYLCASSILAGDYYEQFFGPGTRLTVL.

In this sample, this clone turned up many times. The chain links TRBV4-3 to TRBJ1-1; D gene uncertain. This CDR3 has 15 residues. Germline V lookup: CDR1 LGHNA, CDR2 YSLEER. Trimming left V 3 bases short and J 0 bases short, with 11 bases between. DNA for the CDR3: TGCGCCAGCAGCCACCCCGGAGCAGTGAACACTGAAGCTTTCTTT. Protein sequence: CASSHPGAVNTEAFF.

This rearrangement joins TRBV2 to TRBJ1-5; the match to TRBD1 covers 8 bases. V was clipped by 6 bases and J by 5 bases; unmatched bases: 9. CDR3 length equals 15 residues. Germline loops: CDR1 SNHLY, CDR2 FYNNEI. Here the CDR3 DNA reads TGTGCCAGCAGGGGGGGGACAGGCTGGGATCAGCCCCAGCATTTT. Its translation is CASRGGTGWDQPQHF.

The chain links TRBV2 to TRBJ1-6; D possibly corresponds to TRBD1 (6 bases). Trimming pared 0 bases from V and 0 bases from J, leaving 12 bases between. This CDR3 has 18 residues. From germline, CDR1 is SNHLY and CDR2 FYNNEI. Here the CDR3 DNA reads TGTGCCAGCAGTGAAGCTCCGACAGGATTCTCCTATAATTCACCCCTCCACTTT. Translated: CASSEAPTGFSYNSPLHF. The whole variable domain, remainder taken from reference TRBV2 and TRBJ1-6, is EPEVTQTPSHQVTQMGQEVILRCVPISNHLYFYWYRQILGQKVEFLVSFYNNEISEKSEIFDDQFSVERPDGSNFTLKIRSTKLEDSAMYFCASSEAPTGFSYNSPLHFGNGTRLTVT.

The table lists this clone with a few counts. The rearrangement links TRBV6-1 to TRBJ2-1; no firm D call. This CDR3 is 16 amino acids long. From germline, CDR1 is MNHNS and CDR2 SASEGT. V was shortened by 3 bases and J by 7 bases, with 19 bases between the two germline ends. CDR3 nucleotides: TGTGCCAGCAGTGAGGCCGCTTCGGAGTATATAAATGAGCAGTTCTTC. It specifies CASSEAASEYINEQFF.

The V and J genes are TRBV6-5 and TRBJ2-3; 7 nucleotides align to TRBD1. Germline values: CDR1 MNHEY, CDR2 SVGAGI. With V trimmed by 6 bases and J by 4 bases, 7 bases remained unmatched. The CDR3 spans 14 residues. The CDR3 nucleotides read TGTGCCAGCAGACCCGACAGGGACCCAGATACGCAGTATTTT. This sequence encodes CASRPDRDPDTQYF.

The V gene is TRBV5-6, the J gene TRBJ1-2; D gene uncertain. The V and J ends lost 0 bases and 8 bases respectively, with 11 bases between them. This CDR3 has 13 residues. CDR1 and CDR2 from the germline V gene are SGHDT and YYEEEE. The CDR3 region has the DNA TGTGCCAGCAGCTTGGCGACGACTTCGGGCTACACCTTC. This gives the protein CASSLATTSGYTF. The full variable domain, rest sourced from reference TRBV5-6 and TRBJ1-2, is DAGVTQSPTHLIKTRGQQVTLRCSPKSGHDTVSWYQQALGQGPQFIFQYYEEEERQRGNFPDRFSGHQFPNYSSELNVNALLLGDSALYLCASSLATTSGYTFGSGTRLTVV.

V and J are TRBV2 and TRBJ2-6; the match to TRBD1 covers 10 bases. Germline CDR1 is SNHLY and CDR2 is FYNNEI. V shed 0 bases, J shed 1 base, and the junction held 6 bases outside the gene matches. CDR3 length equals 19 residues. DNA of the CDR3: TGTGCCAGCAGTGAAGCGCTTTGGACAGGGGGTTCTGGGGCCAACGTCCTGACTTTC. Residues: CASSEALWTGGSGANVLTF. The full variable domain, with the rest looked up from reference TRBV2 and TRBJ2-6, is EPEVTQTPSHQVTQMGQEVILRCVPISNHLYFYWYRQILGQKVEFLVSFYNNEISEKSEIFDDQFSVERPDGSNFTLKIRSTKLEDSAMYFCASSEALWTGGSGANVLTFGAGSRLTVL.

The V call is TRBV28, the J call TRBJ1-5; no firm D call. Trimming shortened V by 3 bases and J by 5 bases, and 14 bases separated the two germline ends. This CDR3 comprises 15 residues. CDR1 and CDR2 (germline): MDHEN, SYDVKM. The CDR3 loop is CASSFHSEVDQPQHF. The CDR3 DNA reads TGTGCCAGCAGTTTTCACAGTGAAGTTGATCAGCCCCAGCATTTT.